This T cell receptor beta chain is drawn from a study of neoadjuvant anti-PD-1 for oral cavity cancer. General study findings and limits: Higher pretreatment blood Treg/Th17 ratios correlated with higher pretreatment blood and lower post-treatment tumor TCRbeta clonality.

Using immunoSEQ multiplex PCR, the repertoire was profiled, and TCRdb retains in-frame clones only, with some absent. In the table there are roughly 14,000 clones, about 61% of which are singletons. The CDR3 runs 14 residues. Germline loops: CDR1 SGDLS, CDR2 YYNGEE. V lost 5 bases to trimming and J lost 5 bases; unmatched junction nucleotides: 7. On this clone itself: The antigen remains undetermined.

The TCR comes from a person aged 40 to 85 with oral cavity squamous cell carcinoma. This specimen was PBMCs, taken before nivolumab (anti-PD-1) treatment. The chain combines TRBV9 with TRBJ1-1, with 9 bases lining up with TRBD1. Here the CDR3 reads CASREGTGRTEAFF. CDR3 nucleotides: TGTGCCAGCAGAGAAGGGACAGGGCGGACTGAAGCTTTCTTT. The entire variable domain, with the rest obtained from reference TRBV9 and TRBJ1-1, is as follows: DSGVTQTPKHLITATGQRVTLRCSPRSGDLSVYWYQQSLDQGLQFLIQYYNGEERAKGNILERFSAQQFPDLHSELNLSSLELGDSALYFCASREGTGRTEAFFGQGTRLTVV.